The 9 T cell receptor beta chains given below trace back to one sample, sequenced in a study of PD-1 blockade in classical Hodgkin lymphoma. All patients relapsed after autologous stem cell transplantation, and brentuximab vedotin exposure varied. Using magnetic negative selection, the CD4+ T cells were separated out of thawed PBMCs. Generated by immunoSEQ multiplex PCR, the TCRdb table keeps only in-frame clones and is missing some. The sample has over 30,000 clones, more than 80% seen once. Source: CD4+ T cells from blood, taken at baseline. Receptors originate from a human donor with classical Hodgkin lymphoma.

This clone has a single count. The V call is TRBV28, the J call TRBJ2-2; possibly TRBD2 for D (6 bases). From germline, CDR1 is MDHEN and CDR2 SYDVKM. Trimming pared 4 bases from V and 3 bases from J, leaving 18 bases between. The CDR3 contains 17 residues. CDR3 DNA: TGTGCCAGCAGTTCAGTCGTTCGGGACTCTTACACCGGGGAGCTGTTTTTT. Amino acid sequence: CASSSVVRDSYTGELFF. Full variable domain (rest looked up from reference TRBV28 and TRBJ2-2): DVKVTQSSRYLVKRTGEKVFLECVQDMDHENMFWYRQDPGLGLRLIYFSYDVKMKEKGDIPEGYSVSREKKERFSLILESASTNQTSMYLCASSSVVRDSYTGELFFGEGSRLTVL.

CDR3 loop: CASSQPSRGQIQETQYF. The CDR3 DNA reads TGTGCCAGCAGCCAACCCAGTAGGGGACAGATCCAAGAGACCCAGTACTTC. The chain is built from TRBV4-2 and TRBJ2-5; TRBD1 matches at 7 bases. The CDR3 spans 17 residues. Germline CDR1 is LGHNA and CDR2 is YNFKEQ. The V gene end was trimmed by 2 bases and the J gene end by 1 base; junction bases not matched to a gene: 10.

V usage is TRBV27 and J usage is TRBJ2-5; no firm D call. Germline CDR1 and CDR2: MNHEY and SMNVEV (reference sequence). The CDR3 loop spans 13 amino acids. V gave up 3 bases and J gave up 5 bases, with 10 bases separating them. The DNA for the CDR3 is TGTGCCAGCAGTTTCTCGCCTAGGGAGACCCAGTACTTC. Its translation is CASSFSPRETQYF.

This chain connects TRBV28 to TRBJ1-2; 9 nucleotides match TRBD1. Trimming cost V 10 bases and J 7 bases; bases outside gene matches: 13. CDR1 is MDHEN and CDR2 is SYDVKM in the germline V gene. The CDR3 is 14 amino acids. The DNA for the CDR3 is TGTGCCACCCAGCTCGGGGGACAGGGAGCTGGCTACACCTTC. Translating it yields CATQLGGQGAGYTF.

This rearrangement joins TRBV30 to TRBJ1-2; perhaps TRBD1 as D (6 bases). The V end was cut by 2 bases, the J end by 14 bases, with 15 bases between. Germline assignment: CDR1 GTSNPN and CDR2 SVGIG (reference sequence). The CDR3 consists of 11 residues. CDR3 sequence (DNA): TGTGCCTGGAGTACATCTCGGGACAAAACCTTC. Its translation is CAWSTSRDKTF.

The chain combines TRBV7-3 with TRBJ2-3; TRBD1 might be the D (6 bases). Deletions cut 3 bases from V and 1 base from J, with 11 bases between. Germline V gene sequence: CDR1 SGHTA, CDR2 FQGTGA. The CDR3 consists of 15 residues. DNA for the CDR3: TGTGCCAGCAGCTTCGGACAGAGGGGCACAGATACGCAGTATTTT. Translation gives CASSFGQRGTDTQYF.

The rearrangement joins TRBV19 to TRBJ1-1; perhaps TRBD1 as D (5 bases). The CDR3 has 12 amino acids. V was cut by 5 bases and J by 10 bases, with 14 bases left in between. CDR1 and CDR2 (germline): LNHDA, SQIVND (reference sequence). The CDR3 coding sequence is TGTGCCAGTAGTCGAACCACGGGGGGAGCTTTCTTT. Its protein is CASSRTTGGAFF.

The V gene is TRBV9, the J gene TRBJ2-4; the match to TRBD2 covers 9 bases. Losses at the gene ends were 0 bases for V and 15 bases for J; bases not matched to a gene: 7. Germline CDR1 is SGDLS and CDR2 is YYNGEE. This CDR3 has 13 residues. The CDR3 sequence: CASSVASGRPRYF. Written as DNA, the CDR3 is TGTGCCAGCAGCGTAGCCAGCGGGAGGCCCCGGTACTTC.

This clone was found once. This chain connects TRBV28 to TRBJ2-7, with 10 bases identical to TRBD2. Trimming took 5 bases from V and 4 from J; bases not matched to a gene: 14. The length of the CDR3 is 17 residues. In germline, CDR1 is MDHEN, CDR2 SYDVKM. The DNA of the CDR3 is TGTGCCAGCAGTAGTCCCGGCGGGCATAGCGGGAGGTACGAGCAGTACTTC. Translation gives CASSSPGGHSGRYEQYF.